A selection of T cell receptor beta chains follows, all from one sample in a study of blood T cell repertoires in COVID-19. Clones were sequenced by immunoSEQ multiplex PCR, and TCRdb holds only the in-frame ones, with some missing. The sample lists over 100,000 clones; roughly 69% were seen once. The sequenced sample consisted of peripheral blood. The receptors derive from a woman aged 70-85 years with acute or convalescent COVID-19. CDR3s include the opening cysteine and the closing phenylalanine or tryptophan. A D gene is named only where the DNA matches it firmly.

j_gene | v_gene | d_gene | CDR3aa
TRBJ1-4 | TRBV29-1 | TRBD1 | CSVAGGIQEKLFF
TRBJ1-5 | TRBV5-1 | . | CASSVGLGQPQHF
TRBJ1-2 | TRBV5-4 | . | CASSLVRQAQNYGYTF
TRBJ1-1 | TRBV10-3 | TRBD1 | CAISGQGMNTEAFF
TRBJ1-4 | TRBV19 | TRBD1 | CASSIPGQGEATNEKLFF
TRBJ2-2 | TRBV5-5 | . | CASSPRGNTGELFF
TRBJ2-1 | TRBV29-1 | . | CSVGQDYNEQFF
TRBJ2-3 | TRBV6-4 | . | CASSDSTASTDTQYF
TRBJ1-3 | TRBV5-3 | TRBD1 | CAREGQDSGNTIYF
TRBJ2-7 | TRBV7-8 | TRBD1 | CASSLALGQAHEQYF
TRBJ1-2 | TRBV6-2/TRBV6-3 | . | CASSRGAAGYTF
TRBJ1-3 | TRBV6-5 | TRBD1 | CASSTGVGDTIYF
TRBJ1-2 | TRBV6-5 | TRBD1 | CASSSGGTVTNYGYTF
TRBJ2-7 | TRBV19 | TRBD1 | CASSTINRDRVTHEQYF
TRBJ2-3 | TRBV5-4 | TRBD1 | CASSSRDRTNTQYF
TRBJ2-1 | TRBV11-3 | . | CASSSGSQSSYNEQFF
TRBJ1-4 | TRBV5-8 | . | CASSTPGGGAEKLFF
TRBJ2-7 | TRBV19 | . | CASSFAGYEQYF
TRBJ1-2 | TRBV24-1 | . | CATSDSQRIYGYTF
TRBJ2-7 | TRBV6-5 | TRBD2 | CASSIAGASYYEQYF
TRBJ2-7 | TRBV6-5 | TRBD1 | CASSLMGTGDYEQYF
TRBJ2-1 | TRBV2 | TRBD2 | CASSETAGAYNEQFF
TRBJ1-3 | TRBV4-2 | . | CASSQGLRGTGNTIYF
TRBJ2-7 | TRBV7-9 | TRBD1 | CASSLRDREGSYEQYF
TRBJ1-3 | TRBV6-6 | TRBD1 | CASSPGTGISGNTIYF
TRBJ1-5 | TRBV30 | TRBD1 | CAWSPDRGNQPQHF
TRBJ1-4 | TRBV5-1 | . | CASSDQGTNEKLFF
TRBJ1-1 | TRBV7-3 | . | CASSLSGGRPLNTEAFF
TRBJ2-1 | TRBV5-1 | . | CASSLTGLQNNEQFF
TRBJ1-4 | TRBV9 | . | CASSKGTTNEKLFF
TRBJ2-5 | TRBV19 | TRBD1 | CASSTGTAETQYF
TRBJ1-1 | TRBV10-1 | . | CASSKGEDTEAFF
TRBJ2-5 | TRBV30 | . | CARGSGPRETQYF
TRBJ1-1 | TRBV5-5 | . | CASSWGAGGNTEAFF
TRBJ2-6 | TRBV7-9 | TRBD1 | CASSRDRGGAGANVLTF
TRBJ2-1 | TRBV5-6 | TRBD2 | CASSPYRLAGGYNEQFF
TRBJ2-7 | TRBV6-1 | . | CASSEVPGTLYEQYF
TRBJ2-2 | TRBV3-1/TRBV3-2 | . | CASSRSDGGTGELFF
TRBJ1-4 | TRBV7-9 | . | CASSREGVWEKLFF
TRBJ1-2 | TRBV7-2 | . | CASSLGPRNYGYTF
TRBJ1-1 | TRBV5-5 | TRBD1 | CASSLETGWAFF
TRBJ1-2 | TRBV7-2 | TRBD1 | CASSQRGQSIRMDGYTF
TRBJ2-1 | TRBV5-1 | TRBD1 | CASSLDGTAYNEQFF
TRBJ2-7 | TRBV5-1 | . | CASSLGDSFSYEQYF
TRBJ2-7 | TRBV30 | TRBD1 | CAWDTGTGRLEQYF
TRBJ1-2 | TRBV12-5 | . | CASGLAYNYGYTF
TRBJ1-3 | TRBV2 | . | CASTHGFGNTIYF
TRBJ2-5 | TRBV7-2 | TRBD2 | CASSSRDYKLQYF
TRBJ2-3 | TRBV5-1 | TRBD2 | CASSAGVWADTQYF
TRBJ2-2 | TRBV5-1 | TRBD2 | CASSLALAGNTGELFF
TRBJ1-5 | TRBV30 | . | CAWSVGGGNQPQHF
TRBJ2-7 | TRBV5-1 | . | CASSWGTGGPHEQYF
TRBJ2-1 | TRBV24-1 | . | CATSDFRNEQFF
TRBJ2-1 | TRBV18 | . | CASSPPQGAFNEQFF
TRBJ2-7 | TRBV5-1 | TRBD2 | CASSQDGTIWEQYF
TRBJ2-3 | TRBV20-1 | TRBD1 | CSASGNPGTGGMNTQYF
TRBJ2-3 | TRBV24-1 | TRBD1 | CATSETGGRTDTQYF